This is a list of T cell receptor beta chains from one sample in a study of OX40 agonist ivuxolimab in advanced cancers. The data were produced by immunoSEQ multiplex PCR, yet TCRdb's version contains in-frame clones alone and is incomplete. The table lists fewer than 85,000 clones, approximately 82% of them singletons. The input for sequencing was CD4+ or CD8+ T cells sorted from blood, taken in a trial of the OX40 agonist ivuxolimab. Receptors were obtained from an adult with an advanced solid tumor such as melanoma, head and neck, liver or kidney cancer. Each CDR3 is given with its conserved first and last residue. D genes are given only for firm matches. For some rows the clone size is stated as once, few or many, or as a class when expanded; others skip it.

v_gene	j_gene	abundance	d_gene	CDR3nt	CDR3aa
TRBV28	TRBJ2-5	once	-	TGTGCCAGCAGTTTTGGGCTGCCTGGGACCCAGTACTTC	CASSFGLPGTQYF
TRBV28	TRBJ2-5	-	TRBD1	TGTGCCAGCTACCCGGGACAGGGGGGGGAGACCCAGTACTTC	CASYPGQGGETQYF
TRBV11-3	TRBJ2-7	-	-	TGTGCCAGCAGTTTAGGGCAGGGGCGTAGCTCCTACGAGCAGTACTTC	CASSLGQGRSSYEQYF
TRBV6-1	TRBJ2-5	-	TRBD1	TGTGCCAGCAGCCTTACAGGGGTTGGAGAGACCCAGTACTTC	CASSLTGVGETQYF
TRBV6-1	TRBJ1-2	-	TRBD1	TGTGCCAGCAGTGAAGGACAGGGGATAAACTATGGCTACACCTTC	CASSEGQGINYGYTF
TRBV9	TRBJ2-1	-	TRBD2	TGTGCCAGCAGCGCGACTAGCGGGAGTAATGAGCAGTTCTTC	CASSATSGSNEQFF
TRBV19	TRBJ1-2	-	-	TGTGCCAGTACCCAGGGCCTAGGAGGCTATGGCTACACCTTC	CASTQGLGGYGYTF
TRBV7-9	TRBJ2-3	-	-	TGTGCCAGCAGCCCTAGAGATACGCAGTATTTT	CASSPRDTQYF
TRBV13	TRBJ2-5	-	TRBD1	TGTGCCAGCAGCTTAGTATGGGACAGGGAAGAGACCCAGTACTTC	CASSLVWDREETQYF
TRBV11-3	TRBJ1-1	-	-	TGTGCCAGCAGCTTAGATCTTGGGTCCTCGGCTTTCTTT	CASSLDLGSSAFF
TRBV19	TRBJ2-4	once	TRBD2	TGTGCCAGTAGTAGCGGGAGTGGGGGATTAGCCAAAAACATTCAGTACTTC	CASSSGSGGLAKNIQYF
TRBV7-9	TRBJ1-4	once	-	TGTGCCAGCAGCTTATGGGTGACAGCCGCTAATGAAAAACTGTTTTTT	CASSLWVTAANEKLFF
TRBV6-1	TRBJ2-7	-	-	TGTGCCAGCAGTGAAGGGGGCCTGCGTTTAGCACCCGAGCAGTACTTC	CASSEGGLRLAPEQYF
TRBV4-3	TRBJ2-4	-	TRBD2	TGCGCCAGCAGCCAAGTCGTCGCGGGGGGTTTTGCCAAAAACATTCAGTACTTC	CASSQVVAGGFAKNIQYF
TRBV21-1	TRBJ2-1	once	-	TGTGCCAGCAGCACTCGCCGAGGCCCGCAGTTCTTC	CASSTRRGPQFF
TRBV30	TRBJ1-1	once	-	TGTGCCTGGAGTAGGAATGAAGCTTTCTTT	CAWSRNEAFF
TRBV2	TRBJ2-1	-	TRBD2	TGTGCCAGCATGAAGGACGGGACTACCTACAATGAGCAGTTCTTC	CASMKDGTTYNEQFF
TRBV7-9	TRBJ2-7	-	-	TGTGCCAGCAGCTTAGGGGGCACGGGCGAGCAGTACTTC	CASSLGGTGEQYF
TRBV5-6	TRBJ1-1	-	-	TGTGCCAGCAGCTTGGGGTATAGGGACACTGAAGCTTTCTTT	CASSLGYRDTEAFF
TRBV30	TRBJ2-7	few	TRBD2	TGTGCCTGGAGTGAGGGCGGGAGTATCCACGAGCAGTACTTC	CAWSEGGSIHEQYF
TRBV7-2	TRBJ2-3	-	TRBD2	TGTGCCAGCAGCTTGTCTAGCGGGAGGGGGGCAGATACGCAGTATTTT	CASSLSSGRGADTQYF
TRBV15	TRBJ2-3	-	-	TGTGCCACCAGTGGGTACGTTAGTGCAGATACGCAGTATTTT	CATSGYVSADTQYF
TRBV30	TRBJ1-1	-	-	TGTGCCTGGGTGGACAGTTTGAACACTGAAGCTTTCTTT	CAWVDSLNTEAFF
TRBV5-4	TRBJ1-4	-	-	TGTGCCAGCAGCTTGTGGGGGGAAGAAAAACTGTTTTTT	CASSLWGEEKLFF
TRBV6-5	TRBJ2-7	-	-	TGTGCCAGCAGTCCCCAGGGGGGTGGTATGTACGAGCAGTACTTC	CASSPQGGGMYEQYF
TRBV18	TRBJ1-3	-	-	TGTGCCAGCTCCGGGGGGACTGGAAACACCATATATTTT	CASSGGTGNTIYF
TRBV5-6	TRBJ2-7	-	-	TGTGCCAGCAGCTTCAATCTAGGCGGCGGGTACGAGCAGTACTTC	CASSFNLGGGYEQYF
TRBV27	TRBJ1-2	-	TRBD1	TGTGCCAGCAGGGGGACAGGCGGGGGCTACACCTTC	CASRGTGGGYTF
TRBV6-5	TRBJ1-2	-	TRBD1	TGTGCCAGCAGTTACTCGGGACAGGGACCCACATTC	CASSYSGQGPTF
TRBV6-5	TRBJ2-7	-	-	TGTGCCAGCAGGGGCGGGACTTACGAGCAGTACTTC	CASRGGTYEQYF
TRBV19	TRBJ1-2	-	TRBD1	TGTGCCAGTAAGTGGAGGACAGGGGCTGAAGCTAACTATGGCTACACCTTC	CASKWRTGAEANYGYTF
TRBV5-1	TRBJ2-1	-	-	TGCGCCAGCAGCTTGGCCGGGGCAATCTCCTACAATGAGCAGTTCTTC	CASSLAGAISYNEQFF
TRBV30	TRBJ2-5	-	-	TGTGCCTGGAGTGTCGGGGGACATAGCAGCCTAGCGTTGGAGACCCAGTACTTC	CAWSVGGHSSLALETQYF
TRBV6-1	TRBJ2-3	-	-	TGTGCCAGCAGTGAATTGTTGCCGGGGGGCGGTACAGATACGCAGTATTTT	CASSELLPGGGTDTQYF
TRBV6-4	TRBJ1-1	-	-	TGTGCCAGCAGTGACCCGCGACAGGTGAACACTGAAGCTTTCTTT	CASSDPRQVNTEAFF
TRBV28	TRBJ1-1	few	TRBD1	TGTGCCAGCAGTTTAACAGGGGGCGGGGGACCTGAAGCTTTCTTT	CASSLTGGGGPEAFF
TRBV12-5	TRBJ1-1	-	-	TGTGCTAGTGGTTTCTTCCATCCGGGGGGGACTGAAGCTTTCTTT	CASGFFHPGGTEAFF
TRBV29-1	TRBJ1-4	-	-	TGCAGCGTTGTGTTTCAGGGGCCAAGTGAAAAACTGTTTTTT	CSVVFQGPSEKLFF